These 7 T cell receptor beta chains originate from one sample sequenced in a study of blood T cell repertoires in COVID-19. The method was immunoSEQ multiplex PCR; TCRdb's version includes in-frame clones alone and lacks a portion of them. The sample carries 150,000 to 200,000 clones, about 76% recorded once. The specimen was peripheral blood. Source of these receptors: a woman between 35 and 50 years old with COVID-19, enrolled during active disease.

The CDR3 DNA reads as TGTGCCAGCAGTGAAGACGGGGGACGGGCCTATGGCTACACCTTC. Translation: CASSEDGGRAYGYTF. The chain has TRBV25-1 and TRBJ1-2, with D perhaps matching TRBD1 (5 bases). The CDR3 sequence is 15 residues long. V dropped 2 bases and J dropped 4 bases, with 14 bases sitting between them. Germline V gives CDR1 MGHDK, CDR2 SYGVNS.

The chain is built from TRBV19 and TRBJ1-2, with a weak D call TRBD1 (5 bases). V was shortened by 5 bases and J by 4 bases, with 14 bases between the two germline ends. Germline-derived CDR1 and CDR2 are LNHDA and SQIVND (reference sequence). The CDR3 covers 14 residues. The CDR3 loop is CASSPETTGYGYTF. CDR3 nucleotide sequence: TGTGCCAGTAGTCCCGAAACTACAGGCTATGGCTACACCTTC.

The chain carries TRBV5-1 and TRBJ2-3; weak D call: TRBD2 (6 bases). V lost 0 bases and J lost 0, with 11 bases in between. The CDR3 covers 16 residues. The germline V gene has CDR1 SGHRS and CDR2 YFSETQ. The CDR3: CASSLVAVLSTDTQYF. CDR3 coding DNA: TGCGCCAGCAGCTTGGTAGCGGTCCTGAGCACAGATACGCAGTATTTT.

This clone was seen a handful of times. The chain couples TRBV11-3 to TRBJ2-1; TRBD2 aligns across 8 bases. Germline V gene data show CDR1 as SGHNT and CDR2 as YENEEA. Trimming cost V 4 bases and J 0 bases; bases outside gene matches: 2. This CDR3 has 15 residues. DNA of the CDR3: TGTGCCAGCAGCTCGGGGGGGCCCTCCTACAATGAGCAGTTCTTC. This gives the protein CASSSGGPSYNEQFF.

CDR3 region: CASSIDRVYQPQHF. The CDR3 coding sequence is TGTGCCAGCAGCATCGACAGGGTGTATCAGCCCCAGCATTTT. The rearrangement uses TRBV6-6 and TRBJ1-5, with TRBD1 matching 7 bases. This CDR3 spans 14 amino acids. Germline V CDR1 and CDR2: MNHNY, SVGAGI (reference sequence). After removal of 6 bases from V and 5 bases from J, the junction contained 7 bases not matched to a gene.

The chain joins TRBV27 to TRBJ1-2, with 8 bases that match TRBD1. J gave up 8 bases and V 6 bases, and 5 bases lay outside the gene matches. Germline CDR1 reads MNHEY; CDR2 reads SMNVEV (reference sequence). The CDR3 extends over 12 amino acids. The CDR3 DNA reads TGTGCCAGCAGCCGGACAGGGCAGGGCTACACCTTC. Translating it yields CASSRTGQGYTF.

This clone came up a few times. The J gene is TRBJ1-6, the V gene TRBV2; no clear D. Germline CDR1 reads SNHLY; CDR2 reads FYNNEI. The CDR3 sequence is 11 residues long. V was pared by 8 bases and J by 8 bases, with 7 bases between. The CDR3 DNA reads as TGTGCCAGCCGACTGGATTCACCCCTCCACTTT. Translated, it gives CASRLDSPLHF.